This T cell receptor beta chain was observed in a study of T cell responses to AZD1222 COVID-19 vaccine. Whole-study context: Analysis merged second doses at about 4 or about 12 weeks. Study-level results: The reported proportion of spike-specific TCRs targeting unmutated variant regions was nearly half. Donors in the cohort were predominantly white British and more often female, and clonal diversity was possibly underestimated. Vaccine-related CD4 TCRs covered spike, predominating at 160-218 and 743-854.

TCRdb's copy holds only in-frame clones and misses some; the assay was immunoSEQ multiplex PCR. The profile shows some 120,000 clones, almost 90% of them singletons. Regarding this clone: What it recognizes is unknown.

The input for sequencing was peripheral blood, taken on day 0 of AZD1222 vaccination. The receptor was isolated from an adult in good health.

CDR3 in DNA: TGTGCCAGCAGCTTAGCAACCGGGGGCAGGTCCTACGAGCAGTACTTC. Translated, it gives CASSLATGGRSYEQYF. The chain employs TRBV7-9 and TRBJ2-7; D might be TRBD1 or TRBD2, each matching 6 bases. V dropped 0 bases and J dropped 1 base, with 13 bases sitting between them. The CDR3 is made up of 16 amino acids. Per the germline V gene, CDR1 is SEHNR and CDR2 is FQNEAQ (reference sequence).